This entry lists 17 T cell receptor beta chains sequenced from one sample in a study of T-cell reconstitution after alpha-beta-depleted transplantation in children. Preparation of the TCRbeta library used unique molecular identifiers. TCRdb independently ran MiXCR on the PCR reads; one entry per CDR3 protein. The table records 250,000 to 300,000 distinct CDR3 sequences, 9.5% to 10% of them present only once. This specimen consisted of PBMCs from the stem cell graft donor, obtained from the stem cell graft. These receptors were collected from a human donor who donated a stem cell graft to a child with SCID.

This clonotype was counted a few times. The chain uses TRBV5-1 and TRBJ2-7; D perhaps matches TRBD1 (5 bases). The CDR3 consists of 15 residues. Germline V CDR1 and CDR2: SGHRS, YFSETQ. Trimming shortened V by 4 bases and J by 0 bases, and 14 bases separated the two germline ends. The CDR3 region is CASSKQASSSYEQYF. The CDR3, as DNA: TGCGCCAGCAGCAAACAGGCGTCAAGCTCCTACGAGCAGTACTTC.

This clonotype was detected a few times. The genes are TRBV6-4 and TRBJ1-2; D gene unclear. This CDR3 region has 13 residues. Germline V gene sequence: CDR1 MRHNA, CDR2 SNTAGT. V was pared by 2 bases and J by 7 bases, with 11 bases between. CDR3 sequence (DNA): TGTGCCAGCAGTGACCCCGGGGTCGGTGGCTACACCTTC. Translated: CASSDPGVGGYTF.

CDR3 nucleotide sequence: TGTGCCAGCTCACCAGCAGCGGGAGGGGAGACCCAGTACTTC. Its protein is CASSPAAGGETQYF. The rearrangement joins TRBV18 to TRBJ2-5; TRBD2 matches 10 bases. V shed 2 bases and J 5 bases; nucleotides not matched to a gene: 2. The CDR3 covers 14 residues. CDR1 and CDR2 (germline): KGHSH, LQKENI.

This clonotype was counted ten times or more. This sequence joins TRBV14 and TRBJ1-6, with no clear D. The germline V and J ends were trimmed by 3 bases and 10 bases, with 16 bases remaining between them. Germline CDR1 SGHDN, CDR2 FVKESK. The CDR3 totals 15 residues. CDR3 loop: CASSQAGSGTSPLHF. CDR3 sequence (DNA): TGTGCCAGCAGCCAGGCCGGGTCCGGCACATCACCCCTCCACTTT.

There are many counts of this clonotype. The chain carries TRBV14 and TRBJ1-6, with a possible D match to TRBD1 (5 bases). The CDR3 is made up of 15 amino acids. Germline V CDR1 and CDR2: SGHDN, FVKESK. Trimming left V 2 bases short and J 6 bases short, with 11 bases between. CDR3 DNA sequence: TGTGCCAGCAGCCAAATCGGGGGTGGTAATTCACCCCTCCACTTT. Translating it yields CASSQIGGGNSPLHF.

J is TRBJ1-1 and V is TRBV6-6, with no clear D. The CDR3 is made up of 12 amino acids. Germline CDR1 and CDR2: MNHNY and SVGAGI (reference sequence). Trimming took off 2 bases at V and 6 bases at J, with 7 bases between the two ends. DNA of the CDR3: TGTGCCAGCAGTTACACGGCATCTGAAGCTTTCTTT. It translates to CASSYTASEAFF.

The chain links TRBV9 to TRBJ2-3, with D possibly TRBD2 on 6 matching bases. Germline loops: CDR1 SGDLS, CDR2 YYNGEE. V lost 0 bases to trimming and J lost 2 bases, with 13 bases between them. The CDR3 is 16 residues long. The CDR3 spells CASSVEGGDVTDTQYF. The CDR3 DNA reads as TGTGCCAGCAGCGTAGAGGGCGGGGACGTCACAGATACGCAGTATTTT. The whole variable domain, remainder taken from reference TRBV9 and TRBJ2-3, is DSGVTQTPKHLITATGQRVTLRCSPRSGDLSVYWYQQSLDQGLQFLIQYYNGEERAKGNILERFSAQQFPDLHSELNLSSLELGDSALYFCASSVEGGDVTDTQYFGPGTRLTVL.

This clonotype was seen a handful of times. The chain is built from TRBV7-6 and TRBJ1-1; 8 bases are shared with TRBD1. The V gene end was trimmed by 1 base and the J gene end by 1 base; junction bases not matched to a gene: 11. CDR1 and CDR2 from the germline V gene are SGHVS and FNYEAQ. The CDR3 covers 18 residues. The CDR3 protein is CASSLVRQGRDTNTEAFF. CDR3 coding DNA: TGTGCCAGCAGCTTAGTACGACAGGGGAGGGATACGAACACTGAAGCTTTCTTT.

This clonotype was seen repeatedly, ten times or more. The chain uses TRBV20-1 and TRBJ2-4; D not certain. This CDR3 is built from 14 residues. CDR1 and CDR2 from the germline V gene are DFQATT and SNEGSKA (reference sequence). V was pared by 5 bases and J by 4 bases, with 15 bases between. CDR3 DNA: TGCAGTGCTGATACGGTTAGGGAAAAAAACATTCAGTACTTC. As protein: CSADTVREKNIQYF.

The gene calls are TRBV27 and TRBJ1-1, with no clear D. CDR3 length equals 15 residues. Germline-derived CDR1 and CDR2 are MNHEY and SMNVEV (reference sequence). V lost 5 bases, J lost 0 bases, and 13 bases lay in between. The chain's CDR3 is CASSRPSHLNTEAFF. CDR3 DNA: TGTGCCAGCAGTCGCCCCTCACACTTGAACACTGAAGCTTTCTTT.

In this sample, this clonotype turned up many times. The chain's CDR3 is CASSLAGREQYF. The CDR3 nucleotides read TGCGCCAGCAGCTTGGCTGGGCGCGAGCAGTACTTC. This chain links TRBV5-1 with TRBJ2-7; D is undetermined. V gave up 0 bases and J gave up 6 bases, with 7 bases separating them. From germline, CDR1 is SGHRS and CDR2 YFSETQ. This CDR3 is built from 12 residues.

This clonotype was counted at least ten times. The CDR3 sequence: CASSLTGDQETQYF. The CDR3 nucleotides are TGTGCCAGCAGCCTCACAGGGGATCAAGAGACCCAGTACTTC. This sequence joins TRBV6-1 and TRBJ2-5; 7 positions agree with TRBD1. Germline values: CDR1 MNHNS, CDR2 SASEGT. J was trimmed by 2 bases and V by 6 bases; bases with no gene match: 6. The CDR3 has 14 amino acids.

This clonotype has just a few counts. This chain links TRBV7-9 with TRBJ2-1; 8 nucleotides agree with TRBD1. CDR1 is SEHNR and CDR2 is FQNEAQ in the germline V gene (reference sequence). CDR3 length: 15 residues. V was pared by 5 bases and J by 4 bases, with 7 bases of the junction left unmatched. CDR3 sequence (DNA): TGTGCCAGCAGCCCACCGGGACAGGATTACAATGAGCAGTTCTTC. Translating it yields CASSPPGQDYNEQFF.

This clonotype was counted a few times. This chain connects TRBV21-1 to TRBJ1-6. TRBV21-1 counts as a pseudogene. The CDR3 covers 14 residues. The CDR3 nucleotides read TGTGGGTGGTCAGCTAGCTCCTATAATTCACCCCTCCACTTT. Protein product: CGWSASSYNSPLHF.

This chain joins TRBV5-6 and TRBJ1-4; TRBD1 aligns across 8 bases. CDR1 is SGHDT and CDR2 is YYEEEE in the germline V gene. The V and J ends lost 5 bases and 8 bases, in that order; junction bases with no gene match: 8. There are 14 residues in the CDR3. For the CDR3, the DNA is TGTGCCAGCAGGTTGACAGGGGAAGGCGAAAAACTGTTTTTT. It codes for CASRLTGEGEKLFF.

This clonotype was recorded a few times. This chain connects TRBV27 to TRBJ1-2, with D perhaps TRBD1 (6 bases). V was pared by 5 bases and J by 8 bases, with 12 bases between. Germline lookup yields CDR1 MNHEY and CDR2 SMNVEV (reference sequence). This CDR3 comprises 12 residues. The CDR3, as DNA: TGTGCCAGCAGTACAATAGGGGGGGGCTACACCTTC. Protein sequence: CASSTIGGGYTF.

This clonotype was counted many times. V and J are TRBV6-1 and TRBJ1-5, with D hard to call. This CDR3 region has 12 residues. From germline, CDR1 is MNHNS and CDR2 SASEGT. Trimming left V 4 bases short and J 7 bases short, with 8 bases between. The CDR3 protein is CASSVGNQPQHF. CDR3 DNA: TGTGCCAGCAGTGTGGGGAACCAGCCCCAGCATTTT.